This TCR beta chain stems from a study of blood T cell repertoires in COVID-19. TCRdb keeps only in-frame clones here, not all; method: immunoSEQ multiplex PCR. The profile shows roughly 240,000 clones, roughly four fifths of them singletons. Per germline, CDR1 LNHDA and CDR2 SQIVND (reference sequence). The CDR3 consists of 14 residues. V was clipped by 3 bases and J by 5 bases, with 10 bases between them. The sample consisted of PBMCs or T cells enriched from blood (not recorded which). The V and J genes are TRBV19 and TRBJ2-2; TRBD2 is a possible D gene (6 bases). The receptor comes from a woman aged 40 to 49 who had been exposed to COVID-19. The DNA for the CDR3 is TGTGCCAGTAGTATTCGGGCGGGGACCGGGGAGCTGTTTTTT. Translation gives CASSIRAGTGELFF.